The source of this T cell receptor beta chain is a study of OX40 agonist ivuxolimab in advanced cancers. The study, taken as a whole, reports: The antigen specificity of the peripheral T cells (those that were expanded) was not determined. At doses 0.1 to 3.0 mg/kg, CD4+ and CD8+ clones expanded.

To note about this clone: Its antigen is still unknown.

The data were produced by immunoSEQ multiplex PCR, yet TCRdb's version contains in-frame clones alone and is incomplete. Counted here are 60,000 to 65,000 clones, approximately 84% occurring once; the ten biggest clones make up roughly 9.2%. CDR3 length: 12 amino acids. Germline V lookup: CDR1 SGHNT, CDR2 YENEEA. This chain links TRBV11-3 with TRBJ2-5; TRBD1 might be the D (6 bases). The DNA end is more similar to TRBJ2-7, so the J call may be wrong. The TCR comes from an adult with an advanced solid tumor such as melanoma, head and neck, liver or kidney cancer. The sample here was CD4+ or CD8+ T cells sorted from blood, taken in a trial of the OX40 agonist ivuxolimab. Written as DNA, the CDR3 is TGTGCCAGCAGGGACAGCAGCTACGAGCAGTACTTC. Amino acid sequence: CASRDSSYEQYF.